The 20 T cell receptor beta chains in this list originate from one sample, sequenced in a study of T cell changes during pregnancy in multiple sclerosis. Libraries were prepared by immunoSEQ multiplex PCR; TCRdb keeps only in-frame clonotypes and omits some of them. In the table there are 35,000 to 45,000 clones, about nine tenths of which are singletons. The specimen comprised peripheral blood, sampled in the third trimester of pregnancy. These TCRs come from a female donor in good health, enrolled as a control in a pregnancy study.

The chain links TRBV29-1 to TRBJ2-7, with 8 positions matching TRBD1. V trimming: 6 bases; J trimming: 3 bases; junction bases outside the gene matches: 1. This CDR3 contains 11 residues. Germline-derived CDR1 and CDR2 are SQVTM and ANQGSEA. The DNA for the CDR3 is TGCAGCGTAGACAGGGGCTACGAGCAGTACTTC. Its translation is CSVDRGYEQYF.

The CDR3 bases are TGTGCCAGCAGCCCGCGGGGGGGGATTGGCAATGAGCAGTTCTTC. This codes for CASSPRGGIGNEQFF. This rearrangement joins TRBV14 to TRBJ2-1; 9 bases line up with TRBD2. Germline V gene lookup returns CDR1 SGHDN and CDR2 FVKESK. The V and J ends lost 4 bases and 6 bases, in that order; junction bases with no gene match: 7. This CDR3 is 15 amino acids long.

The genes are TRBV19 and TRBJ2-1, with a possible D match to TRBD1 (5 bases). Germline CDR1 reads LNHDA; CDR2 reads SQIVND (reference sequence). The CDR3 spans 15 residues. V lost 2 bases, J lost 4 bases, and 12 bases lay in between. CDR3 region: CASSIFREPYNEQFF. CDR3 in DNA: TGTGCCAGTAGTATATTCAGGGAACCTTACAATGAGCAGTTCTTC.

CDR3 amino acids: CSGGNHQETQYF. In DNA form, the CDR3 reads TGCAGCGGAGGGAACCACCAAGAGACCCAGTACTTC. This chain joins TRBV29-1 and TRBJ2-5; TRBD2 might be the D (5 bases). V gave up 7 bases and J gave up 0 bases, with 9 bases separating them. The CDR3 length is 12 residues. Germline loops: CDR1 SQVTM, CDR2 ANQGSEA. Looking up the rest from reference TRBV29-1 and TRBJ2-5 gives the full variable domain: SAVISQKPSRDICQRGTSLTIQCQVDSQVTMMFWYRQQPGQSLTLIATANQGSEATYESGFVIDKFPISRPNLTFSTLTVSNMSPEDSSIYLCSGGNHQETQYFGPGTRLLVL.

With regard to this clone: The junction does not match germline at one end; this may be a read error. This chain uses TRBV2 with TRBJ2-1, with 12 bases matching TRBD2. CDR3 size: 16 residues. CDR1 and CDR2 (germline): SNHLY, FYNNEI. DNA for the CDR3: TGTGCCAGCAGAGAAGGACTAGCGGGAAAATACAATGAGCAGTTCTTC. Translated: CASREGLAGKYNEQFF.

This clone showed up just a few times. The chain combines TRBV4-3 with TRBJ1-2; 9 bases are a match to TRBD1. The CDR3 spans 17 residues. Germline trimming cut 3 bases from V and 4 bases from J; bases unmatched to any gene: 12. Per the germline V gene, CDR1 is LGHNA and CDR2 is YSLEER. The CDR3 is CASSQSIQGARGYGYTF. In DNA form, the CDR3 reads TGCGCCAGCAGCCAGTCGATACAGGGGGCGCGGGGCTATGGCTACACCTTC.

CDR3: CASSLMRNTEAFF. Here the CDR3 DNA reads TGTGCCAGCAGTTTGATGCGTAACACTGAAGCTTTCTTT. J is TRBJ1-1 and V is TRBV27; D unclear. V lost 3 bases, J lost 2 bases, and 7 bases lay in between. Per the germline V gene, CDR1 is MNHEY and CDR2 is SMNVEV (reference sequence). CDR3 size: 13 residues.

By sample share, this clone is medium-sized. This chain connects TRBV18 to TRBJ2-7; D not certain. Germline V gene sequence: CDR1 KGHSH, CDR2 LQKENI. V dropped 3 bases and J dropped 4 bases, with 7 bases sitting between them. The CDR3 runs 12 residues. CDR3 residues: CASSPLEYEQYF. CDR3 in DNA: TGTGCCAGCTCACCCCTAGAGTACGAGCAGTACTTC.

This chain joins TRBV5-5 and TRBJ1-4; possibly TRBD1 for D (5 bases). Per germline, CDR1 SGHKS and CDR2 YYEKEE (reference sequence). The CDR3 loop spans 12 amino acids. V lost 2 bases and J lost 7, with 6 bases in between. CDR3 nucleotide sequence: TGTGCCAGCAGCTTCGGGGGTGAAAAACTGTTTTTT. Translation gives CASSFGGEKLFF.

The genes are TRBV10-3 and TRBJ2-7, with 11 bases lining up with TRBD2. CDR3 length: 14 residues. Germline V gene lookup returns CDR1 ENHRY and CDR2 SYGVKD. The trim removed 2 bases at V and 3 bases at J, leaving 0 bases unmatched. The CDR3 sequence is CAISETSGSYEQYF. In nucleotides, the CDR3 is TGTGCCATCAGTGAGACTAGCGGGAGCTACGAGCAGTACTTC.

The chain carries TRBV11-2 and TRBJ1-4; 7 positions agree with TRBD1. Germline CDR1 reads SGHAT; CDR2 reads FQNNGV. The CDR3 loop spans 14 amino acids. The J segment lost 8 bases and the V segment lost 3 bases, leaving 6 bases of the junction unmatched. The CDR3 loop reads CASSFPGGREKLFF. CDR3 coding DNA: TGTGCCAGCAGCTTCCCAGGGGGGCGGGAAAAACTGTTTTTT. Variable domain in full (rest from reference TRBV11-2 and TRBJ1-4): EAGVAQSPRYKIIEKRQSVAFWCNPISGHATLYWYQQILGQGPKLLIQFQNNGVVDDSQLPKDRFSAERLKGVDSTLKIQPAKLEDSAVYLCASSFPGGREKLFFGSGTQLSVL.

The gene calls are TRBV2 and TRBJ2-7; 8 nucleotides agree with TRBD1. V was clipped by 7 bases and J by 3 bases; unmatched bases: 8. Per the germline V gene, CDR1 is SNHLY and CDR2 is FYNNEI. This CDR3 region has 14 residues. The CDR3 DNA reads as TGTGCCAGCAAACTAGGACAGGGTTACTACGAGCAGTACTTC. This translates into CASKLGQGYYEQYF.

This sequence joins TRBV4-2 and TRBJ2-7, with 10 bases aligning to TRBD2. Germline V CDR1 and CDR2: LGHNA, YNFKEQ. With 0 bases clipped from V and 3 bases from J, the junction kept 11 bases outside the gene matches. The CDR3 contains 18 residues. CDR3 nucleotide sequence: TGTGCCAGCAGCCAAGATCTGAGGACTAGCGGCTTTTTCTACGAGCAGTACTTC. It specifies CASSQDLRTSGFFYEQYF.

This chain uses TRBV5-1 with TRBJ2-1; the match to TRBD1 covers 10 bases. The ends lost 3 bases at V and 4 bases at J; junction bases unmatched: 4. CDR3 length: 15 amino acids. CDR1 is SGHRS and CDR2 is YFSETQ in the germline V gene. The CDR3 DNA reads TGCGCCAGCAGCTCACCGGGACAGGGGTACAATGAGCAGTTCTTC. Its translation is CASSSPGQGYNEQFF.

The rearrangement links TRBV6-1 to TRBJ1-6; D might be TRBD1 (5 bases). Germline assignment: CDR1 MNHNS and CDR2 SASEGT. V was pared by 2 bases and J by 7 bases, with 12 bases between. The CDR3 covers 15 residues. CDR3 residues: CASSEMGGRNSPLHF. The CDR3 nucleotides are TGTGCCAGCAGTGAAATGGGGGGTAGGAATTCACCCCTCCACTTT.

J is TRBJ2-2 and V is TRBV6-4, with 7 positions matching TRBD2. V shed 5 bases and J 4 bases; nucleotides not matched to a gene: 4. This CDR3 has 14 residues. Germline V gene data show CDR1 as MRHNA and CDR2 as SNTAGT. The CDR3 sequence: CASSTGGGTGELFF. CDR3 nucleotide sequence: TGTGCCAGCAGTACGGGGGGTGGCACCGGGGAGCTGTTTTTT.

This sequence joins TRBV11-2 and TRBJ2-7, with a tentative D call TRBD2 (6 bases). The ends were cut back, 3 bases at V and 4 bases at J, with 19 bases in the middle. This CDR3 comprises 16 residues. Germline CDR1 is SGHAT and CDR2 is FQNNGV. CDR3 nucleotides: TGTGCCAGCAGCTTGGGGGGTGGTCCACTGGGGTACGAGCAGTACTTC. Its translation: CASSLGGGPLGYEQYF. Supplemented by reference TRBV11-2 and TRBJ2-7, the full variable domain reads EAGVAQSPRYKIIEKRQSVAFWCNPISGHATLYWYQQILGQGPKLLIQFQNNGVVDDSQLPKDRFSAERLKGVDSTLKIQPAKLEDSAVYLCASSLGGGPLGYEQYFGPGTRLTVT.

CDR3 residues: CASSVGGQLNTEAFF. In DNA form, the CDR3 reads TGTGCCAGCAGCGTGGGGGGACAGTTGAACACTGAAGCTTTCTTT. This sequence joins TRBV9 and TRBJ1-1, with 7 bases aligning to TRBD1. Germline V gene sequence: CDR1 SGDLS, CDR2 YYNGEE. CDR3 length: 15 amino acids. J was trimmed by 0 bases and V by 2 bases; bases with no gene match: 4.

The rearrangement joins TRBV10-3 to TRBJ1-5; 11 nucleotides match TRBD1. CDR1 and CDR2 from the germline V gene are ENHRY and SYGVKD. The CDR3 spans 16 residues. After removal of 0 bases from V and 10 bases from J, the junction contained 8 bases not matched to a gene. DNA for the CDR3: TGTGCCATCAGTGAGTCGGGGACAGGGGGTAAAGAACCCCAGCATTTT. Translation gives CAISESGTGGKEPQHF.

The chain is built from TRBV11-2 and TRBJ2-5; maybe TRBD1 (5 bases). V was pared by 2 bases and J by 2 bases, with 18 bases between. The CDR3 extends over 17 amino acids. Germline assignment: CDR1 SGHAT and CDR2 FQNNGV. CDR3 protein: CASSLFPSGRAQETQYF. In DNA form, the CDR3 reads TGTGCCAGCAGCTTATTCCCATCGGGCAGGGCGCAAGAGACCCAGTACTTC.